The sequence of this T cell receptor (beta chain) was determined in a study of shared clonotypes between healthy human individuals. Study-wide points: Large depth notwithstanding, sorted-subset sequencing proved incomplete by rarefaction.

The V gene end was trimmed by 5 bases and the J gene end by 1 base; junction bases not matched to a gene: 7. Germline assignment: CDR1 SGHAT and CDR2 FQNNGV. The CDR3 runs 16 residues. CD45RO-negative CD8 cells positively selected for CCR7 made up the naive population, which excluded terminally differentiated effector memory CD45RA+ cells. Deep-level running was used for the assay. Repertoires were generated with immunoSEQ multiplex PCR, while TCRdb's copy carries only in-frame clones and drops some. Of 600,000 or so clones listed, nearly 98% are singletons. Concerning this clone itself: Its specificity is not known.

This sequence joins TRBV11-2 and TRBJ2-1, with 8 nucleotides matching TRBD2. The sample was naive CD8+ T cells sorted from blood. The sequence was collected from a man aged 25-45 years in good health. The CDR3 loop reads CASSPPSGQSYNEQFF. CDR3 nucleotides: TGTGCCAGCAGCCCTCCTAGCGGGCAATCCTACAATGAGCAGTTCTTC.